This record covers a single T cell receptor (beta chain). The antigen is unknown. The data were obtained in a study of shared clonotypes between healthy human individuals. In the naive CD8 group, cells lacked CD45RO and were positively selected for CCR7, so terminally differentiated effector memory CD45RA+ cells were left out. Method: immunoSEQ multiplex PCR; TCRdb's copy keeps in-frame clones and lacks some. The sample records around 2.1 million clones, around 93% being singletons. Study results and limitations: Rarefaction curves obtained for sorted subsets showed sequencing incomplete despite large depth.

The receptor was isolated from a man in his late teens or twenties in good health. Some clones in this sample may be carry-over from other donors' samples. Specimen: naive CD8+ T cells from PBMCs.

CDR3: CASREGAGELFF. The CDR3 DNA reads TGTGCCAGCCGCGAGGGCGCCGGGGAGCTGTTTTTT. V is TRBV27 and J is TRBJ2-2; possible D gene TRBD2, 5 bases. The V gene's germline CDR1 is MNHEY and CDR2 SMNVEV (reference sequence). The CDR3 has 12 residues. Trimming removed 8 bases at V and 6 bases at J, with 10 bases between.